A single sample is the source of the 29 T cell receptor beta chains below, sequenced in a study of multiple sclerosis patients with progressive multifocal leukoencephalopathy. Stated time point: before natalizumab initiation. Generated by immunoSEQ multiplex PCR, the TCRdb table keeps only in-frame clones and is missing some. The sample contains around 28,000 clones, more than 75% of which appear only once. What was sequenced was PBMCs. The origin of the receptors is a human donor with multiple sclerosis.

The chain couples TRBV20-1 to TRBJ1-2, with D hard to call. CDR3 length: 11 residues. Germline CDR1 DFQATT, CDR2 SNEGSKA (reference sequence). Trimming pared 2 bases from V and 8 bases from J, leaving 9 bases between. CDR3 nucleotide sequence: TGCAGTGCTAGAAGGATGCAGGGCTACACCTTC. The encoded protein is CSARRMQGYTF.

The chain carries TRBV10-1 and TRBJ2-3; 8 nucleotides match TRBD2. Germline CDR1 WNHNN, CDR2 SYGVQD (reference sequence). After removal of 4 bases from V and 1 base from J, the junction contained 4 bases not matched to a gene. The CDR3 runs 15 residues. The CDR3 sequence is CASSAEAGGTDTQYF. CDR3 nucleotides: TGCGCCAGCAGTGCCGAAGCGGGAGGCACAGATACGCAGTATTTT.

V and J are TRBV5-1 and TRBJ2-1; 10 bases line up with TRBD2. The CDR3 has 18 residues. Trimming removed 0 bases from V and 8 bases from J; junction bases left unmatched: 14. Germline V gene data show CDR1 as SGHRS and CDR2 as YFSETQ. The CDR3 sequence is CASSLGSMSGGAKYEQFF. The CDR3 nucleotides are TGCGCCAGCAGCTTGGGGAGCATGAGCGGGGGGGCCAAGTATGAGCAGTTCTTC.

This clone appeared a few times. The V call is TRBV19, the J call TRBJ2-2, with TRBD1 matching over 10 bases. Germline V gives CDR1 LNHDA, CDR2 SQIVND (reference sequence). The CDR3 contains 14 residues. After removal of 4 bases from V and 6 bases from J, the junction contained 2 bases not matched to a gene. CDR3 region: CASSRGQGAGELFF. CDR3 bases: TGTGCCAGTAGTAGAGGACAGGGGGCCGGGGAGCTGTTTTTT.

The V gene is TRBV28, the J gene TRBJ2-7; D call uncertain. Germline V gene data show CDR1 as MDHEN and CDR2 as SYDVKM. This CDR3 comprises 13 residues. V shed 4 bases and J shed 9 bases, with 16 bases lying between them. The CDR3 protein is CASSSNSPQGQYF. CDR3 nucleotides: TGTGCCAGCAGTTCTAACAGCCCCCAAGGGCAGTACTTC.

The CDR3 coding sequence is TGCGCCAGCAGCTTGTTGGGGAGGGCAGGGAGTGAAAAACTGTTTTTT. Translation gives CASSLLGRAGSEKLFF. The rearrangement uses TRBV5-1 and TRBJ1-4; D is possibly TRBD1 (5 bases). This CDR3 comprises 16 residues. V was clipped by 1 base and J by 7 bases, with 17 bases between them. The germline gives CDR1 SGHRS, CDR2 YFSETQ.

The CDR3 loop is CASSQEYRVTAGANVLTF. The CDR3 coding sequence is TGCGCCAGCAGCCAAGAGTACAGGGTAACTGCTGGGGCCAACGTCCTGACTTTC. V and J are TRBV4-3 and TRBJ2-6; tentatively, D is TRBD1 (6 bases). V was cut by 0 bases and J by 2 bases, with 14 bases left in between. Germline CDR1 is LGHNA and CDR2 is YSLEER. CDR3 length: 18 amino acids.

The gene calls are TRBV2 and TRBJ2-2; D call uncertain. CDR3 length equals 13 residues. CDR1 SNHLY and CDR2 FYNNEI come from the germline V gene. V was trimmed by 7 bases and J by 1 base, leaving 7 bases between them. The CDR3 DNA is TGTGCCAGCAACCCAGGGAACACCGGGGAGCTGTTTTTT. It is translated as CASNPGNTGELFF.

The rearrangement links TRBV7-8 to TRBJ2-2, with D perhaps given as TRBD1 or TRBD2 (6 bases each). Germline CDR1 and CDR2: SGHVS and FQNEAQ. V lost 1 base, J lost 6 bases, and 18 bases lay in between. The CDR3 is made up of 17 amino acids. CDR3 in amino acids: CASSLVSSGRGAGELFF. The CDR3 DNA follows: TGTGCCAGCAGCTTAGTTTCCTCGGGAAGGGGGGCCGGGGAGCTGTTTTTT. Supplemented by reference TRBV7-8 and TRBJ2-2, the full variable domain reads GAGVSQSPRYKVAKRGQDVALRCDPISGHVSLFWYQQALGQGPEFLTYFQNEAQLDKSGLPSDRFFAERPEGSVSTLKIQRTQQEDSAVYLCASSLVSSGRGAGELFFGEGSRLTVL.

This chain connects TRBV5-1 to TRBJ2-4, with D maybe TRBD1 (7 bases). Trimming cost V 4 bases and J 5 bases, with 22 bases left between them. The CDR3 sequence is 17 residues long. CDR1 is SGHRS, CDR2 YFSETQ, per germline. The CDR3 sequence: CASSARPRQGGQNIQYF. For the CDR3, the DNA is TGCGCCAGCAGCGCTAGACCTCGACAGGGAGGTCAAAACATTCAGTACTTC. Complete variable domain (other parts from reference TRBV5-1 and TRBJ2-4): KAGVTQTPRYLIKTRGQQVTLSCSPISGHRSVSWYQQTPGQGLQFLFEYFSETQRNKGNFPGRFSGRQFSNSRSEMNVSTLELGDSALYLCASSARPRQGGQNIQYFGAGTRLSVL.

As DNA, the CDR3 is TGTGCCAGCAGCTCCAAGAATCCAGATACGCAGTATTTT. It translates to CASSSKNPDTQYF. The rearrangement joins TRBV5-4 to TRBJ2-3; D is uncertain. The CDR3 length is 13 residues. The V gene lost 3 bases and the J gene lost 4 bases, with 9 bases spanning the gap. Germline V lookup: CDR1 SGHNT, CDR2 YYREEE (reference sequence).

This clone was detected once. V usage is TRBV29-1 and J usage is TRBJ1-2; 7 bases agree with TRBD1. This CDR3 is 14 amino acids long. Germline values: CDR1 SQVTM, CDR2 ANQGSEA. The junction had 9 bases not matched to a gene; V was cut back by 6 bases and J by 2 bases. CDR3 loop: CSVGDREKNYGYTF. The CDR3 coding sequence is TGCAGCGTCGGAGACAGGGAGAAAAACTATGGCTACACCTTC.

This clone was observed a few times. This rearrangement joins TRBV9 to TRBJ1-3, with D perhaps matching TRBD1 (5 bases). This CDR3 is built from 16 residues. V was clipped by 3 bases and J by 0 bases, with 13 bases between them. Germline V gives CDR1 SGDLS, CDR2 YYNGEE. In DNA form, the CDR3 reads TGTGCCAGCAGCGGTGGGGACGGCGCCTCTGGAAACACCATATATTTT. Protein product: CASSGGDGASGNTIYF.

The chain carries TRBV5-1 and TRBJ1-6; the match to TRBD1 covers 7 bases. Germline V gene sequence: CDR1 SGHRS, CDR2 YFSETQ. V shed 2 bases, J shed 7 bases, and the junction held 3 bases outside the gene matches. The CDR3 sequence is 14 residues long. The CDR3 DNA is TGCGCCAGCAGCTTCTCACAGGGGAATTCACCCCTCCACTTT. Translation gives CASSFSQGNSPLHF.

The chain uses TRBV19 and TRBJ2-7; no firm D call. The CDR3 has 11 residues. The germline gives CDR1 LNHDA, CDR2 SQIVND (reference sequence). V lost 5 bases to trimming and J lost 7 bases, with 9 bases between them. The CDR3 sequence: CASSDSREQYF. The CDR3 nucleotides are TGTGCCAGTAGTGACTCGAGGGAGCAGTACTTC.

The CDR3 sequence is CASSPDRTQAYGYTF. CDR3 sequence (DNA): TGTGCCAGCTCACCAGACAGAACTCAAGCGTATGGCTACACCTTC. This chain joins TRBV18 and TRBJ1-2, with D tentatively TRBD1 (5 bases). V lost 2 bases and J lost 5, with 15 bases in between. The germline V gene has CDR1 KGHSH and CDR2 LQKENI. The CDR3 length is 15 residues.

This chain joins TRBV10-2 and TRBJ1-5, with D unresolved. Trimming cost V 6 bases and J 5 bases, with 11 bases left between them. CDR1 WSHSY and CDR2 SAAADI come from the germline V gene. The CDR3 has 13 amino acids. Here the CDR3 reads CASSPGRYQPQHF. CDR3 nucleotides: TGCGCCAGCAGCCCCGGACGGTATCAGCCCCAGCATTTT.

As concerns this clone: Different DNA sequences within this sample yield the same CDR3. The CDR3 loop is CASSLSRDSNTGELFF. CDR3 nucleotide sequence: TGTGCCAGCAGCTTGTCTCGTGACTCGAACACCGGGGAGCTGTTTTTT. The J gene is TRBJ2-2, the V gene TRBV5-4; D is unresolved. The CDR3 runs to 16 residues. V was shortened by 1 base and J by 0 bases, with 10 bases between the two germline ends. Germline-derived CDR1 and CDR2 are SGHNT and YYREEE (reference sequence).

This clone was observed a few times. The same CDR3 arises from other DNA sequences in this sample as well. The chain joins TRBV6-5 to TRBJ1-2; D possibly corresponds to TRBD1 (5 bases). The V gene's germline CDR1 is MNHEY and CDR2 SVGAGI. The CDR3 covers 13 residues. Between the trimmed V and J ends, which lost 5 bases and 8 bases, there was a span of 15 bases. The CDR3 spells CASSTYARGGYTF. In nucleotides, the CDR3 is TGTGCCAGCAGTACTTACGCACGGGGGGGCTACACCTTC.

This chain links TRBV28 with TRBJ2-3, with D possibly TRBD1 on 6 matching bases. V lost 5 bases and J lost 3, with 18 bases in between. The CDR3 runs to 16 residues. The V gene's germline CDR1 is MDHEN and CDR2 SYDVKM. CDR3 bases: TGTGCCAGCAGTCCGGGGCCCAGGGGAGTTACAGATACGCAGTATTTT. The encoded protein is CASSPGPRGVTDTQYF.

This chain's CDR3 is CSVEDRRVGGNIQYF. CDR3 nucleotide sequence: TGCAGCGTTGAAGATCGCCGCGTCGGGGGTAACATTCAGTACTTC. This chain links TRBV29-1 with TRBJ2-4, with D tentatively TRBD2 (6 bases). This CDR3 is 15 amino acids long. The V and J ends lost 0 bases and 7 bases respectively, with 16 bases between them. CDR1 is SQVTM, CDR2 ANQGSEA, per germline.

CDR3: CASRDGSSPLHF. The CDR3 region has the DNA TGTGCCAGCAGGGACGGGAGTTCACCCCTCCACTTT. The V and J genes are TRBV6-1 and TRBJ1-6; D is undetermined. V was clipped by 6 bases and J by 9 bases, with 9 bases between them. Germline CDR1 and CDR2: MNHNS and SASEGT. This CDR3 is 12 amino acids long.

The V and J genes are TRBV10-2 and TRBJ1-1; 9 bases fit TRBD1. V was pared by 4 bases and J by 3 bases, with 6 bases of the junction left unmatched. The CDR3 runs 15 residues. Germline V gene sequence: CDR1 WSHSY, CDR2 SAAADI. CDR3 sequence: CASSVTTGGYTEAFF. CDR3 bases: TGCGCCAGCAGTGTTACGACAGGGGGGTACACTGAAGCTTTCTTT.

The V and J genes are TRBV11-2 and TRBJ1-3; D unclear. Looked up from germline, CDR1 is SGHAT and CDR2 is FQNNGV. This CDR3 comprises 15 residues. The ends were cut back, 7 bases at V and 1 base at J, with 14 bases in the middle. CDR3 coding DNA: TGTGCCAGCACCTTGTATCTGGGGTCTGGAAACACCATATATTTT. Protein product: CASTLYLGSGNTIYF.

The rearrangement links TRBV19 to TRBJ2-3; D gene unclear. In germline, CDR1 is LNHDA, CDR2 SQIVND (reference sequence). There are 14 residues in the CDR3. V was pared by 7 bases and J by 2 bases, with 13 bases between. In DNA form, the CDR3 reads TGTGCCAGTAAAAGACGGCCGTTCACAGATACGCAGTATTTT. Amino acids: CASKRRPFTDTQYF.

This clone was found once. The chain is built from TRBV16 and TRBJ2-3; D unclear. CDR1 is KGHSY and CDR2 is FQNENV in the germline V gene. Trimming took 0 bases from V and 3 from J, leaving 4 bases between them. This CDR3 has 13 amino acids. CDR3 residues: CASSQSRTDTQYF. The CDR3 bases are TGTGCCAGCAGCCAATCGCGGACAGATACGCAGTATTTT.

This sequence joins TRBV4-1 and TRBJ1-2; D uncertain. The germline gives CDR1 MGHRA, CDR2 YSYEKL. The CDR3 consists of 13 residues. V lost 2 bases to trimming and J lost 3 bases, with 7 bases between them. Here the CDR3 reads CASSQRTDYGYTF. The CDR3 nucleotides are TGCGCCAGCAGCCAAAGGACCGACTATGGCTACACCTTC.

The chain combines TRBV7-9 with TRBJ2-5; 10 nucleotides align to TRBD2. The germline V gene has CDR1 SEHNR and CDR2 FQNEAQ (reference sequence). The CDR3 has 16 residues. Trimming at V came to 1 base and at J to 2 bases, leaving 4 bases not matched to a gene. The CDR3 loop is CASSLGSGGMQETQYF. CDR3 nucleotide sequence: TGTGCCAGCAGCTTAGGTAGCGGGGGGATGCAAGAGACCCAGTACTTC.

The V gene is TRBV20-1, the J gene TRBJ2-7; D gene ambiguous. The V end was cut by 6 bases, the J end by 5 bases, with 11 bases between. This CDR3 comprises 11 residues. Germline CDR1 DFQATT, CDR2 SNEGSKA (reference sequence). The CDR3, as DNA: TGCAGTGCCAGCATCGTCAACGAGCAGTACTTC. Protein product: CSASIVNEQYF.